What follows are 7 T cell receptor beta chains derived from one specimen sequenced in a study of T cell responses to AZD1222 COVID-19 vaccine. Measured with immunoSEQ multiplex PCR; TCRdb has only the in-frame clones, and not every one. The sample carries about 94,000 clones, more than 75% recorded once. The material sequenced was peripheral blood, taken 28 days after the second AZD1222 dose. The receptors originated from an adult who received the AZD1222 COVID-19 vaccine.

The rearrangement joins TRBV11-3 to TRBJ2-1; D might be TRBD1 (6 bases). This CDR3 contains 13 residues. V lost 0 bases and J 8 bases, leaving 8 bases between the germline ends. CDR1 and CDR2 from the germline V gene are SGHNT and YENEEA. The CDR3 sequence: CASSLDRTDEQFF. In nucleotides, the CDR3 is TGTGCCAGCAGCTTAGATCGGACAGATGAGCAGTTCTTC.

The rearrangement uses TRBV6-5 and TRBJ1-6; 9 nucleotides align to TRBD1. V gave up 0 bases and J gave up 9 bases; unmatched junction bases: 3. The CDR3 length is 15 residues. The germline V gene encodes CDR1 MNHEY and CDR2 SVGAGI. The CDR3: CASSYSDRGSSPLHF. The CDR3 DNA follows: TGTGCCAGCAGTTACTCGGACAGGGGAAGTTCACCCCTCCACTTT.

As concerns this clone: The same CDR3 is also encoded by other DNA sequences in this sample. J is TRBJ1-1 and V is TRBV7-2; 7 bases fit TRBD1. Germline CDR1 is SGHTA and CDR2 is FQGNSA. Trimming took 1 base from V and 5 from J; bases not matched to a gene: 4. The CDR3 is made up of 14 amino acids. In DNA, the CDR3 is TGTGCCAGCAGCTTAGAAGGGGGCAGGACTGAAGCTTTCTTT. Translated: CASSLEGGRTEAFF.

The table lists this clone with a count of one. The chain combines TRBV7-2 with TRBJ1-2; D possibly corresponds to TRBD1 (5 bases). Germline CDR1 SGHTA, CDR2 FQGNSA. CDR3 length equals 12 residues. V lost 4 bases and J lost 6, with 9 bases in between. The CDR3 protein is CASSWSGNGYTF. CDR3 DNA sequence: TGTGCCAGCAGCTGGTCAGGGAATGGCTACACCTTC.

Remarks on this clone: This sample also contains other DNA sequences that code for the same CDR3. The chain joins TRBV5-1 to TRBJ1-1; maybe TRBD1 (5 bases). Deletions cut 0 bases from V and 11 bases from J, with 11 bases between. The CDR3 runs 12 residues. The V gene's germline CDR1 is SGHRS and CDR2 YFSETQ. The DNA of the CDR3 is TGCGCCAGCAGCTTGGTCCAGGGCCAGGCTTTCTTT. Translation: CASSLVQGQAFF.

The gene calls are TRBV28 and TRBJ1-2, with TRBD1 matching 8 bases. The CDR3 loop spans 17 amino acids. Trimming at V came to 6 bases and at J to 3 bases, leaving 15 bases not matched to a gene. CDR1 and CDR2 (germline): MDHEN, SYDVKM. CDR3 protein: CASSLGASGGADYGYTF. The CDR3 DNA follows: TGTGCCAGCAGCCTAGGCGCTTCAGGGGGCGCGGACTATGGCTACACCTTC.

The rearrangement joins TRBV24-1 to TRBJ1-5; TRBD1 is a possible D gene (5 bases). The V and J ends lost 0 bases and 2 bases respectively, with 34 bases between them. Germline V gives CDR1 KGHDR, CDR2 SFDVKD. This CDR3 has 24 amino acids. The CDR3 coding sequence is TGTGCCACCAGTGATTTGAACCCCCCAGGCTCCCATGGGACCAAGGCCAGAGGCAATCAGCCCCAGCATTTT. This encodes CATSDLNPPGSHGTKARGNQPQHF.